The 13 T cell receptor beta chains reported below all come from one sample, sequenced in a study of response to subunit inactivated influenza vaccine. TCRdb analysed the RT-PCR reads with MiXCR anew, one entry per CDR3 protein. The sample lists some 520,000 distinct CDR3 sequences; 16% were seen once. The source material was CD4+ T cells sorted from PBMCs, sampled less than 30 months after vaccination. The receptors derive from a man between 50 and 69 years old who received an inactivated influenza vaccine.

The CDR3 DNA reads as TGTGCCAGCACCGCATGGTACAATGAGCAGTTCTTC. This codes for CASTAWYNEQFF. This sequence joins TRBV7-9 and TRBJ2-1; D gene ambiguous. This CDR3 comprises 12 residues. V was cut by 7 bases and J by 4 bases, with 8 bases left in between. The germline gives CDR1 SEHNR, CDR2 FQNEAQ (reference sequence).

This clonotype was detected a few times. The CDR3 here is CASSQRVSYEQYF. The DNA for the CDR3 is TGCGCCAGCAGCCAAAGAGTCTCCTACGAGCAGTACTTC. The genes are TRBV4-1 and TRBJ2-7; D remains ambiguous. The CDR3 sequence is 13 residues long. Germline CDR1 reads MGHRA; CDR2 reads YSYEKL. The germline V and J ends were trimmed by 2 bases and 0 bases, with 5 bases remaining between them.

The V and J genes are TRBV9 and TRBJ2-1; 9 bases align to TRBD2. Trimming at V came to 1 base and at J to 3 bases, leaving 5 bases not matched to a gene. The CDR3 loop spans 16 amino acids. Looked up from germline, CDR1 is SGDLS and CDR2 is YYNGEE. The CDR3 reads CASSVWIAGDYNEQFF. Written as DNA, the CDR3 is TGTGCCAGCAGCGTATGGATAGCGGGGGACTACAATGAGCAGTTCTTC.

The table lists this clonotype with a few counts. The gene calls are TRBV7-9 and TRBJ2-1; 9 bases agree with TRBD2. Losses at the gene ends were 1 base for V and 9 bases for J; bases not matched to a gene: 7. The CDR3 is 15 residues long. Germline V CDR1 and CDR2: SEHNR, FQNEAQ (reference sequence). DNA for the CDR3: TGTGCCAGCAGCTTAGGTAGCGGGAGTAATCGTGAGCAGTTCTTC. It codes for CASSLGSGSNREQFF. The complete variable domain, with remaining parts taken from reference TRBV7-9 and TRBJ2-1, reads DTGVSQNPRHKITKRGQNVTFRCDPISEHNRLYWYRQTLGQGPEFLTYFQNEAQLEKSRLLSDRFSAERPKGSFSTLEIQRTEQGDSAMYLCASSLGSGSNREQFFGPGTRLTVL.

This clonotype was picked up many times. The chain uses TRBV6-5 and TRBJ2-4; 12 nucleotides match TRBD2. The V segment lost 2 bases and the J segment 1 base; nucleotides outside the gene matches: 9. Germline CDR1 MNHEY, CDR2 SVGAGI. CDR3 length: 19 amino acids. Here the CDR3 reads CASSYTLAGGTGAKNIQYF. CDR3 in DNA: TGTGCCAGCAGTTACACTCTAGCGGGGGGGACAGGTGCCAAAAACATTCAGTACTTC.

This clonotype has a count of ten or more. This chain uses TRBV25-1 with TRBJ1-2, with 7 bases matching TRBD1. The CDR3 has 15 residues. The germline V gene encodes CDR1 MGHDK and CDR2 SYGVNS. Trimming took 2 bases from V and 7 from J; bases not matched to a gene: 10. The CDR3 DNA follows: TGTGCCAGCAGTGAAAACACCGGGACAGTTGGTGGCTACACCTTC. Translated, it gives CASSENTGTVGGYTF.

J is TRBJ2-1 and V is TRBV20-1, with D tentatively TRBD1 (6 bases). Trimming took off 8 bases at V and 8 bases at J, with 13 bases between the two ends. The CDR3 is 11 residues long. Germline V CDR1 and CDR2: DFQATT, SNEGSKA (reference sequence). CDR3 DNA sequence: TGCAGTTCAGGGGATTTCTATGAGCAGTTCTTC. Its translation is CSSGDFYEQFF.

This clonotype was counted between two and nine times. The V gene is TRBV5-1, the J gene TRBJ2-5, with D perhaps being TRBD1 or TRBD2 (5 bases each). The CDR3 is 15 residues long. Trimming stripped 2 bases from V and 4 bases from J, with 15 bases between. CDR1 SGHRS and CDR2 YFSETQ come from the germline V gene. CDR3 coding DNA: TGCGCCAGCAGCTTATACGGGGCGAAAGGAGAGACCCAGTACTTC. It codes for CASSLYGAKGETQYF.

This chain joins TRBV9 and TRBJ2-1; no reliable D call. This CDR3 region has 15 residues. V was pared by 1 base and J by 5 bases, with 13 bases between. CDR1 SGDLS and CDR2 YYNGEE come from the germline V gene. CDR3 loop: CASSVHTVRNNEQFF. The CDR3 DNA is TGTGCCAGCAGCGTACACACAGTAAGGAACAATGAGCAGTTCTTC.

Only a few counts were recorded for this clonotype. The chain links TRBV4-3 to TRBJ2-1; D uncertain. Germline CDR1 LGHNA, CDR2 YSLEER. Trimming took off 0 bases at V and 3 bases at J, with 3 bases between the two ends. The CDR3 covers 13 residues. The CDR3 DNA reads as TGCGCCAGCAGCCAAGATGGCTACAATGAGCAGTTCTTC. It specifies CASSQDGYNEQFF.

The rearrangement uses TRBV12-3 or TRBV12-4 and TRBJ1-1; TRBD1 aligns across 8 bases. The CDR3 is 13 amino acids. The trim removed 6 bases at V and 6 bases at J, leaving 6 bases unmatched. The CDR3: CASSLGRGPEAFF. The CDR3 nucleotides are TGTGCCAGCAGCCTTGGCAGGGGGCCTGAAGCTTTCTTT.

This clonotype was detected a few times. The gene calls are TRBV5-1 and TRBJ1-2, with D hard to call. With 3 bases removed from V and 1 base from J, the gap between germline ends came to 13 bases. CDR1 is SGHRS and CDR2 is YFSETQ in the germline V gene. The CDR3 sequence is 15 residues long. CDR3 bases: TGCGCCAGCAGCTCATACACAGTGGGTAACTATGGCTACACCTTC. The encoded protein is CASSSYTVGNYGYTF.

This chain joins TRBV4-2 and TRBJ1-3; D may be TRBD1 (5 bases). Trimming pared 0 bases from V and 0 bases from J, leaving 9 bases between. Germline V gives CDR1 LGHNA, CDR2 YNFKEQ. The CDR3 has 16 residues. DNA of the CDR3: TGTGCCAGCAGCCAAGATTGGGGGGACTCTGGAAACACCATATATTTT. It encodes CASSQDWGDSGNTIYF.